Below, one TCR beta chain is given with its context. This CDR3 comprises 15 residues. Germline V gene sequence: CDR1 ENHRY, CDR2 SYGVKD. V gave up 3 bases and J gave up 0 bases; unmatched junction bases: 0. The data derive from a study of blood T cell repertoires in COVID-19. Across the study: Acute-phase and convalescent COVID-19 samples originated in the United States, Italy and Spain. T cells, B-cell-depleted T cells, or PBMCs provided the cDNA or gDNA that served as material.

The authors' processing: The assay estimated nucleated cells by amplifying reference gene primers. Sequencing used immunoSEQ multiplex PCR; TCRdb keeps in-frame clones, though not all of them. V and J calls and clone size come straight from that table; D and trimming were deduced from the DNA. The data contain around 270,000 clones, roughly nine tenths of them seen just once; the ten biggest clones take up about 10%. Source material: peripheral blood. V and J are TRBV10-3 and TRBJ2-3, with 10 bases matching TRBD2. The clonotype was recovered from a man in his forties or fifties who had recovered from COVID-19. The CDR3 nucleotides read TGTGCCATCAGTGAACTAGCGGGGAGCACAGATACGCAGTATTTT. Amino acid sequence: CAISELAGSTDTQYF.